The TCR beta chain under discussion was sequenced for a study of T cell repertoires in cytomegalovirus infection. Overall study context: Well-studied HLA-B-restricted CMV epitopes were used in the study alongside recently identified HLA-C-restricted ones. It can be stated that public TCR beta signatures indicated CMV infection as well as a matching HLA type.

A word on this clonotype: Its antigen is unidentified.

Study-wide findings and caveats: The study found HLA-C-restricted CMV-specific TCR beta clonotypes dominating the ex vivo response.

Trimming removed 3 bases from V and 1 base from J, with 15 bases in between. Germline loops: CDR1 DFQATT, CDR2 SNEGSKA (reference sequence). This CDR3 contains 15 residues. TCRdb ran MiXCR on the reads and lists one entry per CDR3 protein. The table has under 850,000 distinct CDR3 sequences, 30% to 40% seen once. This sample comprised cultured PBMCs, obtained from culture after CMV antigen stimulation. The chain links TRBV20-1 to TRBJ2-5; D gene uncertain. This receptor was taken from a human donor in good health (CMV status not recorded). Some clones in this sample may be carry-over from other donors' samples. The CDR3 sequence: CSASDLGTVQETQYF. The CDR3 bases are TGCAGTGCTAGTGACCTCGGAACGGTCCAAGAGACCCAGTACTTC.